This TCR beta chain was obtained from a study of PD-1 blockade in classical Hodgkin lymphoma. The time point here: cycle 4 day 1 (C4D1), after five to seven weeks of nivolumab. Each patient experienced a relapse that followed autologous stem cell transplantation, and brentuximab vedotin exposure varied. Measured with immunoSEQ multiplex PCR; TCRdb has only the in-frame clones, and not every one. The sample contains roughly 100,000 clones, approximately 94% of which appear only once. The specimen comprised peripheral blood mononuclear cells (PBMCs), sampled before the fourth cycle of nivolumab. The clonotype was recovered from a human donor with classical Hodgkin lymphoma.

Written as DNA, the CDR3 is TGTGCCAGCAGTCCGCGACAGCGATTAAGGCCCTACGAGCAGTACTTC. This gives the protein CASSPRQRLRPYEQYF. This chain connects TRBV27 to TRBJ2-7; TRBD1 might be the D (5 bases). In germline, CDR1 is MNHEY, CDR2 SMNVEV (reference sequence). With 5 bases removed from V and 2 bases from J, the gap between germline ends came to 19 bases. The CDR3 spans 16 residues.